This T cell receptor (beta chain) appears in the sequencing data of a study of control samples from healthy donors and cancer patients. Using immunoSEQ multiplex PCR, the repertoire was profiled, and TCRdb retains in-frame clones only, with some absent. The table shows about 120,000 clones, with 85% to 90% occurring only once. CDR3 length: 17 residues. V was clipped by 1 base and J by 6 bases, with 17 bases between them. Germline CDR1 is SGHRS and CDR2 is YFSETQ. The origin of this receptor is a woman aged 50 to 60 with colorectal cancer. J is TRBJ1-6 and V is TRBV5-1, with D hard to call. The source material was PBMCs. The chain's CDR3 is CASSLFVGAEPNSPLHF. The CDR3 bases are TGCGCCAGCAGCTTGTTTGTGGGCGCAGAACCTAATTCACCCCTCCACTTT.